Listed below are T cell receptor beta chains from one sample, sequenced in a study of cytomegalovirus exposure and HLA in healthy donors. TCRdb's copy holds only in-frame clones and misses some; the assay was immunoSEQ multiplex PCR. There are fewer than 200,000 clones in the sample; over 70% occur only once, and 2.5% to 3% lies in the top ten. Sequenced sample: PBMCs. These receptors were taken from a woman aged 50 to 60 in good health and CMV-seropositive. Each CDR3 is given with its conserved first and last residue. D genes are given only for firm matches. Size is stated for part of the rows, as once, few or many counts, or as a class when the clone is expanded.

J,size,D,length,V,DNA,CDR3
TRBJ1-6,-,-,14,TRBV30,TGTGCCTGGAGGAGCGGAACAGGGAATTCACCCCTCCACTTT,CAWRSGTGNSPLHF
TRBJ1-4,-,-,15,TRBV7-8,TGTGCCAGCAGCAACCCAGGTTCAACTAATGAAAAACTGTTTTTT,CASSNPGSTNEKLFF
TRBJ2-3,-,TRBD2,16,TRBV15,TGTGCCACCAGCAGAGGCGGGGGGAGGGGCACAGATACGCAGTATTTT,CATSRGGGRGTDTQYF
TRBJ2-2,-,-,13,TRBV5-1,TGCGCCAGCAGCTTGGCCCTTACCGGGGAGCTGTTTTTT,CASSLALTGELFF
TRBJ2-2,-,TRBD1,17,TRBV19,TGTGCCAGTAGTCCAGGGTGGACAGGGGGGGACACCGGGGAGCTGTTTTTT,CASSPGWTGGDTGELFF
TRBJ2-1,-,TRBD2,15,TRBV27,TGTGCCAGCAGTTTTAAAGCGGGGGGTAACAATGAGCAGTTCTTC,CASSFKAGGNNEQFF
TRBJ1-1,-,-,12,TRBV9,TGTGCCAGCGGCGAGGGGTCCCGTGGGGCTTTCTTT,CASGEGSRGAFF
TRBJ1-5,-,TRBD1,13,TRBV2,TGTGCCAGCAGGAGACAGGGATATCAGCCCCAGCATTTT,CASRRQGYQPQHF
TRBJ1-4,-,-,16,TRBV5-1,TGCGCCAGCAGCTTGGCTTCGACAGATCGTAATGAAAAACTGTTTTTT,CASSLASTDRNEKLFF
TRBJ1-4,once,-,16,TRBV7-6,TGTGCCAGCAGCCGGTTCTTTTTTGCAACTAATGAAAAACTGTTTTTT,CASSRFFFATNEKLFF
TRBJ2-7,-,TRBD2,14,TRBV6-1,TGTGCCAGCAGTGGCGGGGGGAACTCCTACGAGCAGTACTTC,CASSGGGNSYEQYF
TRBJ1-1,-,TRBD1,16,TRBV7-8,TGTGCCAGCAGTCGTCGGGCAGGGGGCTCAAACACTGAAGCTTTCTTT,CASSRRAGGSNTEAFF
TRBJ1-6,once,-,13,TRBV5-1,TGCGCCAGCAGACAGGACCCCAATTCACCCCTCCACTTT,CASRQDPNSPLHF
TRBJ1-1,once,TRBD1,13,TRBV10-3,TGTGCCATGTCCGGGACAGGGAACACTGAAGCTTTCTTT,CAMSGTGNTEAFF
TRBJ2-5,-,TRBD2,12,TRBV6-5,TGTGCCAGCAGCACCGGGGGGGAGACCCAGTACTTC,CASSTGGETQYF
TRBJ2-2,-,-,16,TRBV5-1,TGCGCCAGCAGCTTACGACAGGAAAGGGGGACCGGGGAGCTGTTTTTT,CASSLRQERGTGELFF
TRBJ1-2,-,TRBD1,12,TRBV6-5,TGTGCCATTCAAACAGGGGGCGGCGGCTACACCTTC,CAIQTGGGGYTF
TRBJ2-7,few,TRBD1,16,TRBV9,TGTGCCAGCAGCGTATCTTCCGGGACAGCTCTACGGGAGCAGTACTTC,CASSVSSGTALREQYF
TRBJ2-5,-,TRBD2,15,TRBV6-1,TGTGCCAGCAGTGCTCGGACTAGCGGACAAGAGACCCAGTACTTC,CASSARTSGQETQYF
TRBJ1-1,-,TRBD1,12,TRBV6-1,TGTGCCAGCGGAGACAGGGGGCGAGAAGCTTTCTTT,CASGDRGREAFF
TRBJ2-5,few,-,16,TRBV11-3,TGTGCCAGCAGCTTAGGGGGGGCTAGCGGACAAGAGACCCAGTACTTC,CASSLGGASGQETQYF
TRBJ1-3,-,-,14,TRBV29-1,TGCAGCGTTGATGATTCAGGGGCTGGAAACACCATATATTTT,CSVDDSGAGNTIYF
TRBJ1-6,-,TRBD1,15,TRBV5-1,TGCGCCAGCAGCTCTAATCAGGGGGCAGGTTCACCCCTCCACTTT,CASSSNQGAGSPLHF
TRBJ1-1,-,-,15,TRBV5-1,TGCGCCAGCAGCTTCCAGGGAGGGGTGAACACTGAAGCTTTCTTT,CASSFQGGVNTEAFF
TRBJ2-5,once,-,13,TRBV7-9,TGTGCCAGCAGTTTAGACTTTCAAGAGACCCAGTACTTC,CASSLDFQETQYF
TRBJ1-5,-,-,14,TRBV10-3,TGTGCCATCAGTGACTATGATAGCAATCAGCCCCAGCATTTT,CAISDYDSNQPQHF
TRBJ2-7,few,-,12,TRBV6-4,TGTGCCTCAACCTGGTTTACTTACGAGCAGTACTTC,CASTWFTYEQYF
TRBJ2-7,few,-,14,TRBV2,TGTGCCAGCACTGAAGGACACTCTGGATGTGAGCAGTACTTC,CASTEGHSGCEQYF
TRBJ1-1,-,TRBD1,15,TRBV5-4,TGTGCCAGCAGCACCGGGGGGGACAGGAACACTGAAGCTTTCTTT,CASSTGGDRNTEAFF
TRBJ2-5,once,TRBD2,15,TRBV7-9,TGTGCCAGCAGCCAAGGGGCGGGGGTCCAGCGGACCCAGTACTTC,CASSQGAGVQRTQYF
TRBJ1-2,few,-,16,TRBV18,TGTGCCAGCTCAGCGGTGGAGGACAGAACTAACTATGGCTACACCTTC,CASSAVEDRTNYGYTF
TRBJ1-5,-,TRBD1,15,TRBV7-8,TGTGCCAGCAGCTTAGGGGGGACAGGGGATCAGCCCCAGCATTTT,CASSLGGTGDQPQHF
TRBJ1-2,-,TRBD1,14,TRBV5-4,TGTGCCAGCAGCTTGGGTGACAGGGTTGGCGGCTACACCTTC,CASSLGDRVGGYTF